This T cell receptor (beta chain) was obtained from a study of neoadjuvant anti-PD-1 for oral cavity cancer. At the level of the study: Patients without progression received a fourth nivolumab dose around day 43, then surgical resection on days 50-56.

The ends were cut back, 6 bases at V and 0 bases at J, with 12 bases in the middle. The germline CDR1 and CDR2 sequences are LNHDA and SQIVND (reference sequence). The CDR3 is 15 amino acids. The time point here: after neoadjuvant nivolumab, at surgical resection. No culture or expansion preceded analysis of these blood cells. Using immunoSEQ multiplex PCR, the repertoire was profiled, and TCRdb retains in-frame clones only, with some absent. The sample carries 55,000 to 80,000 clones, roughly nine tenths recorded once. This receptor was identified in a person aged 35-79 years with oral cavity squamous cell carcinoma. The rearrangement uses TRBV19 and TRBJ1-3; tentatively, D is TRBD1 (5 bases). The specimen was PBMCs, collected after nivolumab (anti-PD-1) treatment. The CDR3 sequence is CASSFGTYSGNTIYF. In DNA, the CDR3 is TGTGCCAGTAGCTTTGGGACCTACTCTGGAAACACCATATATTTT.